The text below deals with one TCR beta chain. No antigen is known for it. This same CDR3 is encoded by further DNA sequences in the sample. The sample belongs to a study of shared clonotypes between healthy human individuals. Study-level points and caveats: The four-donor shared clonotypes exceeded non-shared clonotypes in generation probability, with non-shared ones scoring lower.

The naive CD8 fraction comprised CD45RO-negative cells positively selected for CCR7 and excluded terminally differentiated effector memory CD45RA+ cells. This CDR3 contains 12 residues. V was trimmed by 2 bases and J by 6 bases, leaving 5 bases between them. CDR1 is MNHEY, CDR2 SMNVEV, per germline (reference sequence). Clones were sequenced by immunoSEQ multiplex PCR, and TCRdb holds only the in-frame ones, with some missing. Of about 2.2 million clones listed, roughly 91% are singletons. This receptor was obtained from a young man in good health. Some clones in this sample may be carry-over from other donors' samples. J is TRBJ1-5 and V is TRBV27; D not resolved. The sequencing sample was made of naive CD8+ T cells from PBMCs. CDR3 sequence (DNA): TGTGCCAGCAGTTTACTTGGTCAGCCCCAGCATTTT. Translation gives CASSLLGQPQHF.